Each of the 11 T cell receptor beta chains below was sequenced from the same sample in a study of beta chain features in type 1 diabetes. TCRB transcripts that were expressed got sequenced, as all of the isolated RNA had been reverse transcribed. Sequencing was performed with immunoSEQ multiplex PCR; in TCRdb, only in-frame clones are kept and a portion is missing. Of a few hundred thousand clones in the sample, 9.5% to 10% were seen once. Study-level results: TCRB CDR3s were moderately but significantly shorter in Type 1 diabetes patients in all four CD4+ subsets.

No antigen has been identified for these receptors. Source material: central memory CD4+ T cells from blood. Receptors originate from a young man with type 1 diabetes.

This clone was seen only a few times. The rearrangement joins TRBV6-5 to TRBJ1-5; TRBD1 aligns across 7 bases. The CDR3 runs to 14 residues. The ends lost 5 bases at V and 11 bases at J; junction bases unmatched: 12. From germline, CDR1 is MNHEY and CDR2 SVGAGI. CDR3 protein: CASSLGQVVTSQHF. The CDR3 DNA reads TGTGCCAGCAGTCTCGGACAGGTCGTAACGTCCCAGCATTTT.

The genes are TRBV6-1 and TRBJ1-5; a possible D gene is TRBD1 (5 bases). Between the trimmed V and J ends, which lost 8 bases and 0 bases, there was a span of 11 bases. This CDR3 is built from 14 residues. Germline assignment: CDR1 MNHNS and CDR2 SASEGT. CDR3 sequence: CASGGTYSNQPQHF. The DNA of the CDR3 is TGTGCCAGCGGTGGGACTTATAGCAATCAGCCCCAGCATTTT.

The chain couples TRBV5-6 to TRBJ2-7, with 12 bases fitting TRBD1. CDR3 length: 15 residues. The ends lost 4 bases at V and 2 bases at J; junction bases unmatched: 4. Germline lookup yields CDR1 SGHDT and CDR2 YYEEEE. CDR3 bases: TGTGCCAGCAGCCGCGGGACAGGGGGCCCCTACGAGCAGTACTTC. Translated, it gives CASSRGTGGPYEQYF.

This clone was counted between two and nine times. Here the CDR3 reads CSVDEAGWPFF. Here the CDR3 DNA reads TGCAGCGTTGATGAGGCGGGCTGGCCGTTCTTC. The chain employs TRBV29-1 and TRBJ2-1, with D perhaps matching TRBD2 (5 bases). CDR1 is SQVTM, CDR2 ANQGSEA, per germline. The V gene lost 3 bases and the J gene lost 15 bases, with 15 bases spanning the gap. CDR3 size: 11 residues.

Ten or more counts support this clone. The V gene is TRBV28, the J gene TRBJ2-1, with 11 nucleotides matching TRBD1. Losses at the gene ends were 6 bases for V and 7 bases for J; bases not matched to a gene: 14. Germline V lookup: CDR1 MDHEN, CDR2 SYDVKM. The CDR3 is made up of 17 amino acids. Here the CDR3 reads CASSSYSGTGGSNEQFF. For the CDR3, the DNA is TGTGCCAGCAGCTCATACTCCGGGACAGGGGGTAGTAATGAGCAGTTCTTC.

This clone was counted a few times. This CDR3 is also generated by other DNA sequences in the sample. The gene calls are TRBV5-1 and TRBJ2-7; TRBD1 matches at 9 bases. The CDR3 is 15 amino acids. Per the germline V gene, CDR1 is SGHRS and CDR2 is YFSETQ. J gave up 3 bases and V 1 base, and 5 bases lay outside the gene matches. In DNA, the CDR3 is TGCGCCAGCAGCTTGTTACAGGGGGCTAACTACGAGCAGTACTTC. Amino acids: CASSLLQGANYEQYF.

Concerning this clone itself: The germline gene is not matched at one end of the junction; a read error may be the cause. The chain combines TRBV6-5 with TRBJ1-4, with D perhaps TRBD1 (5 bases). The length of the CDR3 is 12 residues. Germline CDR1 and CDR2: MNHEY and SVGAGI. In nucleotides, the CDR3 is TGTGCCATCAGTGAGGCAGGGGAAAAACTGTTTTTT. Protein sequence: CAISEAGEKLFF.

Worth noting for this clone: Other DNA sequences within the sample encode an identical CDR3. This chain links TRBV27 with TRBJ2-3, with D uncertain. CDR1 and CDR2 (germline): MNHEY, SMNVEV (reference sequence). This CDR3 is built from 14 residues. V was shortened by 0 bases and J by 6 bases, with 10 bases between the two germline ends. CDR3 sequence: CASSLSDPTDTQYF. The CDR3 region has the DNA TGTGCCAGCAGTTTATCGGACCCCACGGATACGCAGTATTTT.

The sample holds many counts of this clone. The rearrangement links TRBV5-6 to TRBJ1-2; the D is unclear. V lost 0 bases, J lost 10 bases, and 16 bases lay in between. This CDR3 is 14 amino acids long. The germline CDR1 and CDR2 sequences are SGHDT and YYEEEE. The CDR3: CASSLGTVVVAYTF. The CDR3 DNA is TGTGCCAGCAGCTTGGGGACGGTAGTGGTAGCCTACACCTTC.

The chain couples TRBV7-9 to TRBJ2-7; the match to TRBD1 covers 9 bases. Looked up from germline, CDR1 is SEHNR and CDR2 is FQNEAQ (reference sequence). With V trimmed by 3 bases and J by 5 bases, 11 bases remained unmatched. The CDR3 is 16 amino acids. The CDR3 DNA sequence: TGTGCCAGCAGCTTGGCCGGGACAGGGACGCGGAACGAGCAGTACTTC. Translating gives CASSLAGTGTRNEQYF.

The table lists this clone with a few counts. This chain uses TRBV5-1 with TRBJ1-3; perhaps TRBD1 as D (5 bases). The CDR3 spans 13 residues. V dropped 7 bases and J dropped 2 bases, with 10 bases sitting between them. The germline gives CDR1 SGHRS, CDR2 YFSETQ. In DNA, the CDR3 is TGCGCCAGCCAGACAGATCCTGGAAACACCATATATTTT. The encoded protein is CASQTDPGNTIYF.